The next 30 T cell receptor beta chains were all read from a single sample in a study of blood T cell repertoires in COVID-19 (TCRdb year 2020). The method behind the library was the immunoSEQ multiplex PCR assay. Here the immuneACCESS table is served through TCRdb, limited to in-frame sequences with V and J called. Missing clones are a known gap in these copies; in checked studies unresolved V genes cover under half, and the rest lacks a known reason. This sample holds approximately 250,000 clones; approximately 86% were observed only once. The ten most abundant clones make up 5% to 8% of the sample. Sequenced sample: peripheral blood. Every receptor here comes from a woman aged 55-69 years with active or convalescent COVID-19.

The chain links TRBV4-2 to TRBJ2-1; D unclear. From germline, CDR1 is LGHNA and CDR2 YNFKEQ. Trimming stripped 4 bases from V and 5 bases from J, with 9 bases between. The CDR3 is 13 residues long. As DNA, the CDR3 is TGTGCCAGCAGCCCGACACGAAACAATGAGCAGTTCTTC. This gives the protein CASSPTRNNEQFF.

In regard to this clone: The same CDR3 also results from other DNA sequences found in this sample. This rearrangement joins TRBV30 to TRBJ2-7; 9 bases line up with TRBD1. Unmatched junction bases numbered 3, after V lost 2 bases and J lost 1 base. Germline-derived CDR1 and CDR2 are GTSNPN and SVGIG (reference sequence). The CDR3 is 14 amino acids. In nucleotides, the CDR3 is TGTGCCTGGAGTAAGGACAGGGGTTCCTACGAGCAGTACTTC. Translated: CAWSKDRGSYEQYF.

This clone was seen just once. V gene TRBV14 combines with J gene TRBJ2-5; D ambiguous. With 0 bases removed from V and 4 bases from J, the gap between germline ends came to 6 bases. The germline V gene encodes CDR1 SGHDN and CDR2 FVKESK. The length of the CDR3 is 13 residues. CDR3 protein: CASSQDPGETQYF. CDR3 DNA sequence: TGTGCCAGCAGCCAAGATCCGGGAGAGACCCAGTACTTC.

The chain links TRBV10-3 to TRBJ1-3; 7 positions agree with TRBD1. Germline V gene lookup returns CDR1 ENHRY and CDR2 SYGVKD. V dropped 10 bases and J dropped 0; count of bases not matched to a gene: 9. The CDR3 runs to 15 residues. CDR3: CATRTGPFSGNTIYF. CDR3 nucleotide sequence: TGTGCCACCCGGACAGGACCCTTCTCTGGAAACACCATATATTTT.

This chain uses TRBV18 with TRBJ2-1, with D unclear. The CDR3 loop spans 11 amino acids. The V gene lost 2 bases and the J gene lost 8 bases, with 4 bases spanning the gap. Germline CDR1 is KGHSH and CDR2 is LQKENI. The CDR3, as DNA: TGTGCCAGCTCACCAAGCGATGAGCAGTTCTTC. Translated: CASSPSDEQFF.

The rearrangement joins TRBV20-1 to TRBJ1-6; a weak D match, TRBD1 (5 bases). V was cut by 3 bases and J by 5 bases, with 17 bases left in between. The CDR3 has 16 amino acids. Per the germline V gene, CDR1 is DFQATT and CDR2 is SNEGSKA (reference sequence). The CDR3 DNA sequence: TGCAGTGCTAGTCGAGGGGCTGGGACTCATAATTCACCCCTCCACTTT. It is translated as CSASRGAGTHNSPLHF.

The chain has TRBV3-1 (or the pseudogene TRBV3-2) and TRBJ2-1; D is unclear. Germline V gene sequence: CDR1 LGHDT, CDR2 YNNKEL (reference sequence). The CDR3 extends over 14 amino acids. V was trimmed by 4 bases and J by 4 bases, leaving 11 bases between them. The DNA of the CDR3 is TGTGCCAGCAGCCCCCCGACTTCATACAATGAGCAGTTCTTC. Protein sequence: CASSPPTSYNEQFF.

Here the CDR3 reads CASSLWGRGSGANVLTF. CDR3 in DNA: TGTGCCAGCAGCTTATGGGGGAGGGGCTCTGGGGCCAACGTCCTGACTTTC. The rearrangement joins TRBV7-6 to TRBJ2-6; 7 bases align to TRBD2. Germline values: CDR1 SGHVS, CDR2 FNYEAQ. V lost 2 bases to trimming and J lost 0 bases; unmatched junction nucleotides: 4. CDR3 length: 17 amino acids. The full variable domain, its missing parts supplied by reference TRBV7-6 and TRBJ2-6, is GAGVSQSPRYKVTKRGQDVALRCDPISGHVSLYWYRQALGQGPEFLTYFNYEAQQDKSGLPNDRFSAERPEGSISTLTIQRTEQRDSAMYRCASSLWGRGSGANVLTFGAGSRLTVL.

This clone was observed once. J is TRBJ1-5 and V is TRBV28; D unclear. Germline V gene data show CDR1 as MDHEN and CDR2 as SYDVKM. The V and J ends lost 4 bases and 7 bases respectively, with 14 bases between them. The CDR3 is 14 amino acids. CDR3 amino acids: CASSSSGKWQPQHF. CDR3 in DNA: TGTGCCAGCAGTTCGTCAGGAAAATGGCAGCCCCAGCATTTT.

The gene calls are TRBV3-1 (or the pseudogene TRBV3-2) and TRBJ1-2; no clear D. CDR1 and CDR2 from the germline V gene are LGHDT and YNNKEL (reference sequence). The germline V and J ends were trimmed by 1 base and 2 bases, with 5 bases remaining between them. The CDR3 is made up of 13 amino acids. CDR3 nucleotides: TGTGCCAGCAGCCAAGCCAGAAACTATGGCTACACCTTC. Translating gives CASSQARNYGYTF.

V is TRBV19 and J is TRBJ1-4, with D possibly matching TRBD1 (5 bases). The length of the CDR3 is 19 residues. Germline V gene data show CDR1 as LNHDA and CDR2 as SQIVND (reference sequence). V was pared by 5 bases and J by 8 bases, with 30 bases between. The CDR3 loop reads CASSRLPRQGSEPWEKLFF. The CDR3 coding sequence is TGTGCCAGTAGTCGACTTCCCCGTCAGGGTTCGGAGCCGTGGGAAAAACTGTTTTTT.

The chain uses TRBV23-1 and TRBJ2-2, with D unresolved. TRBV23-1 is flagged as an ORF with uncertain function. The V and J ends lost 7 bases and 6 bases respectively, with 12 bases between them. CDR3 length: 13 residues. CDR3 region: CASNSEAAGELFF. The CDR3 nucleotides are TGCGCCAGCAACTCTGAGGCCGCCGGGGAGCTGTTTTTT.

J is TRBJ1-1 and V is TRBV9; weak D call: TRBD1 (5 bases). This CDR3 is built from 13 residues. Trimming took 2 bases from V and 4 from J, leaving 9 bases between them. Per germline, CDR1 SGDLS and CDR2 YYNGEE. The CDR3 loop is CASSVGQGTEAFF. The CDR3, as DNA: TGTGCCAGCAGCGTGGGGCAGGGCACTGAAGCTTTCTTT. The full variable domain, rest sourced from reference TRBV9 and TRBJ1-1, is DSGVTQTPKHLITATGQRVTLRCSPRSGDLSVYWYQQSLDQGLQFLIQYYNGEERAKGNILERFSAQQFPDLHSELNLSSLELGDSALYFCASSVGQGTEAFFGQGTRLTVV.

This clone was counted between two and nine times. In DNA form, the CDR3 reads TGTGCCAGTAGTATATGGGGACAGGCTATCTATGGCTACACCTTC. Its translation: CASSIWGQAIYGYTF. V gene TRBV19 combines with J gene TRBJ1-2, with TRBD1 identical over 8 bases. The ends lost 2 bases at V and 4 bases at J; junction bases unmatched: 6. The CDR3 is 15 residues long. Germline CDR1 is LNHDA and CDR2 is SQIVND (reference sequence).

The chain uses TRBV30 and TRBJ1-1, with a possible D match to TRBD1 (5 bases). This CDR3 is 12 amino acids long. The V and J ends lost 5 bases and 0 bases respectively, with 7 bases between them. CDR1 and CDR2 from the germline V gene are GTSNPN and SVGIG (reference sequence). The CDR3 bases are TGTGCCTGGTCGACAGTGAACACTGAAGCTTTCTTT. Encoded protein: CAWSTVNTEAFF.

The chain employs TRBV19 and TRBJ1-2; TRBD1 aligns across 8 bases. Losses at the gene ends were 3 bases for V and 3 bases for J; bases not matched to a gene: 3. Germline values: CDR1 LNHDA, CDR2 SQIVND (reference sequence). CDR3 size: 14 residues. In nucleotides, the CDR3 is TGTGCCAGTAGTATGGACAGGGCGGACTATGGCTACACCTTC. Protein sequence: CASSMDRADYGYTF.

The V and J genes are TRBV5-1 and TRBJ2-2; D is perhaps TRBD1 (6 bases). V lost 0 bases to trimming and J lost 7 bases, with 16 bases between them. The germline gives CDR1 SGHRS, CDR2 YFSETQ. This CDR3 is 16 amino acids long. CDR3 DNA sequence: TGCGCCAGCAGCTTGGGGGGAACAGGGACCGGCGGGGAGCTGTTTTTT. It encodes CASSLGGTGTGGELFF.

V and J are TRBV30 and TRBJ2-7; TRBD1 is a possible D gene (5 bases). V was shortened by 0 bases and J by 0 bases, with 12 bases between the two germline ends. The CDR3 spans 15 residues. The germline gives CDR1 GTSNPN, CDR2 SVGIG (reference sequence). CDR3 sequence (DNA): TGTGCCTGGAGTGTACAACAGGAAGCCTCCTACGAGCAGTACTTC. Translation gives CAWSVQQEASYEQYF.

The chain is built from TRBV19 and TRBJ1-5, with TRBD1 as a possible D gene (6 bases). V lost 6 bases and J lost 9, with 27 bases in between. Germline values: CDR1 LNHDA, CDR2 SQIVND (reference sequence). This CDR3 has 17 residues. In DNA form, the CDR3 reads TGTGCCAGTAGCACCACGCAGGGGAACCAGCGGGGTTGGCCCCAGCATTTT. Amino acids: CASSTTQGNQRGWPQHF.

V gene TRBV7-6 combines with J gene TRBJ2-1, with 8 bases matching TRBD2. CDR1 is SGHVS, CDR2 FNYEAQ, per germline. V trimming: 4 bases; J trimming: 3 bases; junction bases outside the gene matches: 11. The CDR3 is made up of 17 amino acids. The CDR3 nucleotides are TGTGCCAGCAGCTCCCAACAAGCGGGGGTCCTCTACAATGAGCAGTTCTTC. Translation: CASSSQQAGVLYNEQFF.

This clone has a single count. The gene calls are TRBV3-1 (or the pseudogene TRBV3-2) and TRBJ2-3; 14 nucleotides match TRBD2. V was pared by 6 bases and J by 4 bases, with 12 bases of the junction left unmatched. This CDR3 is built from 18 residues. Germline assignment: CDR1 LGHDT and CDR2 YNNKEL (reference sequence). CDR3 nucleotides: TGTGCCAGCAGTCTCACTTTCCCGGGACTAGCGGGAGCAGATACGCAGTATTTT. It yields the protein CASSLTFPGLAGADTQYF.

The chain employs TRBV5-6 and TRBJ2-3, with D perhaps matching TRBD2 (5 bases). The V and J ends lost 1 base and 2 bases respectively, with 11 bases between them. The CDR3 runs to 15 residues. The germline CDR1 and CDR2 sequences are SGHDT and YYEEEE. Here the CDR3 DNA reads TGTGCCAGCAGCTTGACTAGATACGACACAGATACGCAGTATTTT. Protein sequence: CASSLTRYDTDTQYF.

This CDR3 is CATPDRGREKLFF. CDR3 DNA sequence: TGTGCCACCCCGGACAGGGGAAGAGAAAAACTGTTTTTT. V is TRBV7-9 and J is TRBJ1-4; 9 bases line up with TRBD1. The CDR3 length is 13 residues. Unmatched junction bases numbered 8, after V lost 10 bases and J lost 8 bases. From germline, CDR1 is SEHNR and CDR2 FQNEAQ (reference sequence).

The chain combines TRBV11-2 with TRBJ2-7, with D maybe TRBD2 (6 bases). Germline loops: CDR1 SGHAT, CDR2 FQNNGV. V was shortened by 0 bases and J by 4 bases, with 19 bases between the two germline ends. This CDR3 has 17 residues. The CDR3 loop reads CASSLDWGTGSQYEQYF. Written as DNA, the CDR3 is TGTGCCAGCAGCTTAGACTGGGGTACCGGGAGTCAATACGAGCAGTACTTC. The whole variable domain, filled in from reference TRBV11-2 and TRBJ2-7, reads EAGVAQSPRYKIIEKRQSVAFWCNPISGHATLYWYQQILGQGPKLLIQFQNNGVVDDSQLPKDRFSAERLKGVDSTLKIQPAKLEDSAVYLCASSLDWGTGSQYEQYFGPGTRLTVT.

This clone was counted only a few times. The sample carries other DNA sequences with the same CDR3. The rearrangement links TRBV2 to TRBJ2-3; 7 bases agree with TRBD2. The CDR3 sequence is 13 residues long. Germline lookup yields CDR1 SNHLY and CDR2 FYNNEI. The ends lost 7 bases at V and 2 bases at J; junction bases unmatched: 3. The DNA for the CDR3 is TGTGCCAGCACTAGCGGATACACAGATACGCAGTATTTT. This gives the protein CASTSGYTDTQYF. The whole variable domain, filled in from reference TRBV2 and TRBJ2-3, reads EPEVTQTPSHQVTQMGQEVILRCVPISNHLYFYWYRQILGQKVEFLVSFYNNEISEKSEIFDDQFSVERPDGSNFTLKIRSTKLEDSAMYFCASTSGYTDTQYFGPGTRLTVL.

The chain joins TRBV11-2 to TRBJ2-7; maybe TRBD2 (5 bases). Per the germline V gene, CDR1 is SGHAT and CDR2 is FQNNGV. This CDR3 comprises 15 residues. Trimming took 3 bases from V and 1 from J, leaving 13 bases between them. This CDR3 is CASSFGPSLSYEQYF. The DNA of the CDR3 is TGTGCCAGCAGCTTTGGGCCTAGCCTTTCCTACGAGCAGTACTTC.

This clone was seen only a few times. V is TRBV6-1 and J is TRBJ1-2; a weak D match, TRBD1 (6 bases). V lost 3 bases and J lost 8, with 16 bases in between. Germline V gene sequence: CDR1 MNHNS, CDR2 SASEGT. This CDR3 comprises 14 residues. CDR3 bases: TGTGCCAGCAGTGATACAGGGAGATGGAACGGCTACACCTTC. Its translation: CASSDTGRWNGYTF.

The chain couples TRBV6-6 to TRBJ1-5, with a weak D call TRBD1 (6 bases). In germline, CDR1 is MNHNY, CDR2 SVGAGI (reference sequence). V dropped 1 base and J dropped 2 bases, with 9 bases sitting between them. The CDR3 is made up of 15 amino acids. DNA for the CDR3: TGTGCCAGCAGTTACTTCCGACAGGGCAATCAGCCCCAGCATTTT. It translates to CASSYFRQGNQPQHF.

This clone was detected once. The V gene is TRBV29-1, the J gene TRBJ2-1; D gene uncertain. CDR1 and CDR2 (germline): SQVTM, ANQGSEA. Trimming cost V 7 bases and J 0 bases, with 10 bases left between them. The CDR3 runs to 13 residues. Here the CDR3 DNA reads TGCAGCGCGACGGTCTCCTCCTACAATGAGCAGTTCTTC. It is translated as CSATVSSYNEQFF.

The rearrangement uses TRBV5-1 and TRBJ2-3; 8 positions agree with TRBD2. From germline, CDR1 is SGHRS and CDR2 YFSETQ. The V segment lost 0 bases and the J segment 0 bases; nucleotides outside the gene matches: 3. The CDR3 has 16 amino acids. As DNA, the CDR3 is TGCGCCAGCAGCTTGGTCCAGCGGGAGAGCACAGATACGCAGTATTTT. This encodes CASSLVQRESTDTQYF.